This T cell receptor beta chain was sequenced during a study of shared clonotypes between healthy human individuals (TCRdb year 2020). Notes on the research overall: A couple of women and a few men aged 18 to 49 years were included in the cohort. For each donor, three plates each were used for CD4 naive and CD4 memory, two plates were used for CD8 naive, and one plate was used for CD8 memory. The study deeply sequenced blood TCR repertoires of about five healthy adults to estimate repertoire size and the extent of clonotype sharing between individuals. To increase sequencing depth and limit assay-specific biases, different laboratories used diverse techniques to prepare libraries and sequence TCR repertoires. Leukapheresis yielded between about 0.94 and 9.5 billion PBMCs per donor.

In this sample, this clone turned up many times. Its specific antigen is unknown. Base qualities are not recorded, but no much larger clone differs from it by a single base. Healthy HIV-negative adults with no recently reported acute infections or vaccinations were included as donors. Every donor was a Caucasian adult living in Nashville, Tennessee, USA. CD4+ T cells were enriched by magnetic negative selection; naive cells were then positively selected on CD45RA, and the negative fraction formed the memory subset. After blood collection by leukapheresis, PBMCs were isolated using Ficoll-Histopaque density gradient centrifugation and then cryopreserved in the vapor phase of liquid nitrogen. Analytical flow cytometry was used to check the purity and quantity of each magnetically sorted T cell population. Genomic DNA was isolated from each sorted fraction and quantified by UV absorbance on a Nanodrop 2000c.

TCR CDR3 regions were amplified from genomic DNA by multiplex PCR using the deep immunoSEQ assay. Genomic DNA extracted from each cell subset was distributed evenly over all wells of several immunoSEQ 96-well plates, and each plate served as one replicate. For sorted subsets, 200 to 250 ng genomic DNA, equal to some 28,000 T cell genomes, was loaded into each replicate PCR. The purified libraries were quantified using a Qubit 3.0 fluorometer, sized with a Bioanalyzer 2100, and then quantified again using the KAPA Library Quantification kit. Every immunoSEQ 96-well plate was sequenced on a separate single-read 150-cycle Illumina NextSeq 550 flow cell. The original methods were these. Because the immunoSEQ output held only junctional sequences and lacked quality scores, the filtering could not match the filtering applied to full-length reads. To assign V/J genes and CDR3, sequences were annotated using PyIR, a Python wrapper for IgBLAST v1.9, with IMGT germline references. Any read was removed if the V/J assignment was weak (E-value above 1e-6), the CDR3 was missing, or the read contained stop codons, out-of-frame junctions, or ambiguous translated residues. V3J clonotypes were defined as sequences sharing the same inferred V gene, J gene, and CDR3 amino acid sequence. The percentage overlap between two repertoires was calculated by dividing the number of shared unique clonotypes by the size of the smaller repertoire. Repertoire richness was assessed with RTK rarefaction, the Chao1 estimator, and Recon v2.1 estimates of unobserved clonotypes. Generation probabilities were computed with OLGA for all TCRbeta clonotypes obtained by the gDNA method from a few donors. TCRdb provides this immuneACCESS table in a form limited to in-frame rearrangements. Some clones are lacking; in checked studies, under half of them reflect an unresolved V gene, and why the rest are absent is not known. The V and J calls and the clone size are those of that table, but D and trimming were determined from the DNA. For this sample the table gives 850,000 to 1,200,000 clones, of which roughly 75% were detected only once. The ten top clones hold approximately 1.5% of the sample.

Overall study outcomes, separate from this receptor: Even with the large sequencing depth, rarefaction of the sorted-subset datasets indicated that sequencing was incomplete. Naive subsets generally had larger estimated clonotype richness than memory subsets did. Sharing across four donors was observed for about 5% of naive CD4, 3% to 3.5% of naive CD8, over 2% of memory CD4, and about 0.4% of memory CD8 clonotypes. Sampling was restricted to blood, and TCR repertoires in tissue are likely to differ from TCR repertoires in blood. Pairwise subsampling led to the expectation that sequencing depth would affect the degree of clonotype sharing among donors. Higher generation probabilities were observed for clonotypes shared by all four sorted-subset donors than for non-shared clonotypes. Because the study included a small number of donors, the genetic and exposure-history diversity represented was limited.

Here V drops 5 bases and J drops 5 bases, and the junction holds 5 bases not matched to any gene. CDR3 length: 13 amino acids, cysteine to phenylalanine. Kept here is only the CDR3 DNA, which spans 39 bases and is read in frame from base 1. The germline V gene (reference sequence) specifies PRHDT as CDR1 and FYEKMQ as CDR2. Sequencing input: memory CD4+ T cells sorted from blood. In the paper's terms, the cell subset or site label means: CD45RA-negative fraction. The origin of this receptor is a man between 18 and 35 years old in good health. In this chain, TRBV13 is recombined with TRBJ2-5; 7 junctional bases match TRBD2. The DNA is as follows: TGTGCCAGCAGCGGACTAGTGGGGGAGACCCAGTACTTC. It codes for CASSGLVGETQYF. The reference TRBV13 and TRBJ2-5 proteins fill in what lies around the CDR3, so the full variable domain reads AAGVIQSPRHLIKEKRETATLKCYPIPRHDTVYWYQQGPGQDPQFLISFYEKMQSDKGSIPDRFSAQQFSDYHSELNMSSLELGDSALYFCASSGLVGETQYFGPGTRLLVL.